This T cell receptor (beta chain) was found in a study of lung T cells in sarcoidosis with Löfgren's syndrome. TCRdb processed the reads anew with MiXCR; each CDR3 protein has one entry. This table has 2,100 or so distinct CDR3 sequences, 15% to 25% appearing once. V lost 7 bases and J lost 1; bases outside the gene matches: 15. The V gene's germline CDR1 is MNHEY and CDR2 SMNVEV (reference sequence). This CDR3 has 17 residues. Within the sample, this clonotype is medium-sized. This sequence joins TRBV27 and TRBJ2-7, with TRBD1 identical over 8 bases. Sample: CD4+ T cells from bronchoalveolar lavage. The receptor was derived from a human donor with sarcoidosis (Löfgren's syndrome or another form), or a control subject (not recorded which). CDR3 DNA: TGTGCCAGCAAGTTCTGGACAGGGAAAAAAAGGTCCTACGAGCAGTACTTC. Protein sequence: CASKFWTGKKRSYEQYF.